Presented here are 25 T cell receptor beta chains from one specimen sequenced in a study of somatic mutations in cytotoxic T cells in rheumatoid arthritis (dated by TCRdb to between 2016 and 2019). The protocol used for the library was the immunoSEQ multiplex PCR assay. TCRdb took this table from immuneACCESS and kept in-frame rearrangements with V and J called. Such tables lack part of the clones; where checked against another copy, unresolved V genes explain under half of the gap, and the rest is unexplained. For this sample the table gives about 10,000 clones, of which 77% were detected only once. The ten largest clones capture over 20% of the sample. The source material was CD8+ T cells sorted from blood. The receptors were gathered from a man between 50 and 59 years old in good health.

The gene calls are TRBV27 and TRBJ2-7; 11 bases line up with TRBD1. Germline V CDR1 and CDR2: MNHEY, SMNVEV (reference sequence). Unmatched junction bases numbered 6, after V lost 0 bases and J lost 5 bases. This CDR3 contains 16 residues. This CDR3 is CASSLSPGTGGNEQYF. In DNA form, the CDR3 reads TGTGCCAGCAGTTTATCGCCCGGGACAGGGGGAAACGAGCAGTACTTC.

This clone was found a few times. V gene TRBV30 combines with J gene TRBJ2-1, with TRBD2 identical over 7 bases. This CDR3 is built from 15 residues. Germline V gene lookup returns CDR1 GTSNPN and CDR2 SVGIG (reference sequence). With 0 bases clipped from V and 2 bases from J, the junction kept 4 bases outside the gene matches. For the CDR3, the DNA is TGTGCCTGGAGTGTAGGGCTAGCGGCCTACAATGAGCAGTTCTTC. This gives the protein CAWSVGLAAYNEQFF.

Regarding this clone: This likely traces to a read error, being one base from a far larger clone. The same CDR3 can be traced to other DNA sequences in this sample. The rearrangement joins TRBV4-2 to TRBJ1-1; D not certain. The CDR3 runs to 14 residues. The V gene's germline CDR1 is LGHNA and CDR2 YNFKEQ. The CDR3 is CASSLAGGRDEAFF. DNA of the CDR3: TGTGCCAGCAGCCTTGCGGGTGGACGGGATGAAGCCTTCTTT.

This clone showed up just a few times. This sample also contains other DNA sequences that code for the same CDR3. The chain recombines TRBV4-1 with TRBJ2-1; D not resolved. Germline loops: CDR1 MGHRA, CDR2 YSYEKL. The CDR3 sequence is 16 residues long. Trimming left V 0 bases short and J 0 bases short, with 9 bases between. The CDR3 protein is CASSQEGRNSYNEQFF. The CDR3 DNA reads as TGCGCCAGCAGCCAAGAAGGCAGGAACTCCTACAATGAGCAGTTCTTC.

The chain is built from TRBV7-9 and TRBJ2-3; 9 nucleotides agree with TRBD1. This CDR3 contains 18 residues. J gave up 3 bases and V 5 bases, and 15 bases lay outside the gene matches. Germline CDR1 and CDR2: SEHNR and FQNEAQ (reference sequence). This CDR3 is CASSPRTGEPSLTDTQYF. CDR3 nucleotides: TGTGCCAGCAGCCCGAGGACAGGGGAACCCTCGCTGACAGATACGCAGTATTTT.

In the case of this clone: One end of the junction varies from germline; a read error may be responsible. The rearrangement links TRBV6-6 to TRBJ2-7; D is ambiguous. This CDR3 is 11 amino acids long. Germline lookup yields CDR1 MNHNY and CDR2 SVGAGI (reference sequence). The CDR3 region has the DNA TGTGTCAGCATGACAAACGACGAGCAGTACTTC. This codes for CVSMTNDEQYF.

The rearrangement uses TRBV7-9 and TRBJ2-1, with D unclear. This CDR3 spans 15 amino acids. The V gene lost 1 base and the J gene lost 2 bases, with 9 bases spanning the gap. The germline V gene has CDR1 SEHNR and CDR2 FQNEAQ (reference sequence). CDR3 loop: CASSLGGRPYNEQFF. The CDR3 DNA reads TGTGCCAGCAGCTTAGGAGGTAGACCCTACAATGAGCAGTTCTTC.

The chain recombines TRBV28 with TRBJ2-7, with a possible D match to TRBD2 (6 bases). The CDR3 has 14 amino acids. Germline V gene lookup returns CDR1 MDHEN and CDR2 SYDVKM. V was pared by 5 bases and J by 2 bases, with 13 bases between. This CDR3 is CASSTYSGPYEQYF. The CDR3 region has the DNA TGTGCCAGCAGTACCTATAGCGGACCCTACGAGCAGTACTTC.

The V and J genes are TRBV28 and TRBJ2-7; 7 bases align to TRBD1. Germline CDR1 and CDR2: MDHEN and SYDVKM. After removal of 5 bases from V and 3 bases from J, the junction contained 10 bases not matched to a gene. The CDR3 extends over 15 amino acids. The CDR3 here is CASSPPTTGFYEQYF. The CDR3 coding sequence is TGTGCCAGCAGTCCCCCGACGACAGGGTTCTACGAGCAGTACTTC. The variable domain in full, completed from reference TRBV28 and TRBJ2-7, reads DVKVTQSSRYLVKRTGEKVFLECVQDMDHENMFWYRQDPGLGLRLIYFSYDVKMKEKGDIPEGYSVSREKKERFSLILESASTNQTSMYLCASSPPTTGFYEQYFGPGTRLTVT.

This sequence joins TRBV29-1 and TRBJ2-7; 7 nucleotides line up with TRBD1. The CDR3 has 13 residues. Looked up from germline, CDR1 is SQVTM and CDR2 is ANQGSEA. V was pared by 7 bases and J by 3 bases, with 9 bases of the junction left unmatched. The CDR3 DNA reads TGCAGCGCAAGCCCGACAGGGTACTACGAGCAGTACTTC. It is translated as CSASPTGYYEQYF.

The chain links TRBV7-9 to TRBJ2-3; 8 bases map to TRBD2. Trimming at V came to 5 bases and at J to 4 bases, leaving 11 bases not matched to a gene. The CDR3 contains 16 residues. Germline V lookup: CDR1 SEHNR, CDR2 FQNEAQ (reference sequence). The CDR3: CASSGSGGRFPDTQYF. The CDR3, as DNA: TGTGCCAGCAGCGGCTCGGGCGGGAGGTTCCCAGATACGCAGTATTTT.

The chain carries TRBV11-1 and TRBJ1-4, with a tentative D call TRBD1 (5 bases). V was cut by 4 bases and J by 5 bases, with 14 bases left in between. CDR1 is SGHAT and CDR2 is FQDESV in the germline V gene (reference sequence). This CDR3 has 15 amino acids. This CDR3 is CASSSLTDTNEKLFF. The CDR3 DNA follows: TGTGCCAGCAGCTCCTTGACAGACACCAATGAAAAACTGTTTTTT.

The chain recombines TRBV19 with TRBJ2-1; D may be TRBD1 (5 bases). Trimming left V 3 bases short and J 0 bases short, with 9 bases between. Germline V lookup: CDR1 LNHDA, CDR2 SQIVND (reference sequence). The CDR3 has 15 amino acids. The DNA for the CDR3 is TGTGCCAGTAGTATTCCAGGGAACTCCTACAATGAGCAGTTCTTC. This codes for CASSIPGNSYNEQFF.

This clone was counted once. The same CDR3 also results from other DNA sequences found in this sample. This chain joins TRBV5-4 and TRBJ2-7; a possible D gene is TRBD1 (6 bases). CDR3 length: 14 amino acids. Germline V CDR1 and CDR2: SGHNT, YYREEE (reference sequence). Trimming removed 4 bases at V and 1 base at J, with 12 bases between. CDR3 in DNA: TGTGCCAGCAGCCTGGGCAGGGGTTCCTACGAGCAGTACTTC. It codes for CASSLGRGSYEQYF.

As DNA, the CDR3 is TGTGCCAGCAGCCCGGGGACAACAATAGACTATGGCTACACCTTC. Its protein product is CASSPGTTIDYGYTF. The genes are TRBV7-8 and TRBJ1-2; the D gene is possibly TRBD1 (6 bases). The CDR3 sequence is 15 residues long. Trimming took off 5 bases at V and 3 bases at J, with 16 bases between the two ends. Germline CDR1 and CDR2: SGHVS and FQNEAQ.

This chain uses TRBV5-1 with TRBJ1-1, with D maybe TRBD1 (5 bases). CDR1 is SGHRS, CDR2 YFSETQ, per germline. The CDR3 totals 17 residues. Trimming took off 2 bases at V and 1 base at J, with 18 bases between the two ends. CDR3 coding DNA: TGCGCCAGCAGCTTATACAGGAAAACCGGTACGAACACTGAAGCTTTCTTT. Protein product: CASSLYRKTGTNTEAFF.

V gene TRBV9 combines with J gene TRBJ2-5; 7 nucleotides line up with TRBD2. CDR3 size: 15 residues. J gave up 2 bases and V 4 bases, and 8 bases lay outside the gene matches. Germline assignment: CDR1 SGDLS and CDR2 YYNGEE. The CDR3 DNA reads as TGTGCCAGCAGCCCCATGGGGGGGAAACAAGAGACCCAGTACTTC. This codes for CASSPMGGKQETQYF. The full variable domain, completed using reference TRBV9 and TRBJ2-5, is DSGVTQTPKHLITATGQRVTLRCSPRSGDLSVYWYQQSLDQGLQFLIQYYNGEERAKGNILERFSAQQFPDLHSELNLSSLELGDSALYFCASSPMGGKQETQYFGPGTRLLVL.

By sample fraction, this clone is medium-sized. The gene calls are TRBV7-3 and TRBJ2-3; a possible D gene is TRBD2 (5 bases). Per the germline V gene, CDR1 is SGHTA and CDR2 is FQGTGA. The ends were cut back, 5 bases at V and 0 bases at J, with 12 bases in the middle. The CDR3 sequence is 15 residues long. The CDR3 DNA sequence: TGTGCCAGCAGCCCCACTAGTGGGAGCACAGATACGCAGTATTTT. Its protein is CASSPTSGSTDTQYF.

This sequence joins TRBV19 and TRBJ1-5; D is ambiguous. The CDR3 spans 13 residues. Trimming took 5 bases from V and 11 from J, leaving 16 bases between them. Germline V lookup: CDR1 LNHDA, CDR2 SQIVND (reference sequence). CDR3 DNA: TGTGCCAGTAGTCCCCCTCTAAGTAAAGCCCAGCATTTT. This translates into CASSPPLSKAQHF.

CDR3 in DNA: TGTGCCAGCAGCTCCGACAGGGGCGGCAATCAGCCCCAGCATTTT. It yields the protein CASSSDRGGNQPQHF. The gene calls are TRBV7-8 and TRBJ1-5, with 8 bases that match TRBD1. With V trimmed by 4 bases and J by 2 bases, 4 bases remained unmatched. Germline loops: CDR1 SGHVS, CDR2 FQNEAQ. The CDR3 length is 15 residues.

About this clone itself: The limits of the CDR3 on the DNA are not certain, so only TCRdb's listed CDR3 is given. The J gene is TRBJ2-7, the V gene TRBV27; the table's D call, TRBD1, has no DNA check behind it. Per the germline V gene, CDR1 is MNHEY and CDR2 is SMNVEV (reference sequence). The CDR3 length equals 16 residues, ends included. CDR3 region: CASSFGSGTGAYEQYF.

The CDR3 reads CASSVSGTVHNEQFF. CDR3 in DNA: TGTGCCAGCAGCGTTAGCGGGACGGTTCACAATGAGCAGTTCTTC. V and J are TRBV9 and TRBJ2-1; 8 bases are a match to TRBD2. The J segment lost 5 bases and the V segment lost 2 bases, leaving 6 bases of the junction unmatched. This CDR3 is built from 15 residues. The germline gives CDR1 SGDLS, CDR2 YYNGEE.

The V call is TRBV7-9, the J call TRBJ1-3; weak D call: TRBD1 (6 bases). Germline-derived CDR1 and CDR2 are SEHNR and FQNEAQ (reference sequence). Trimming pared 6 bases from V and 0 bases from J, leaving 15 bases between. There are 16 residues in the CDR3. Here the CDR3 reads CASSQPQGLSGNTIYF. As DNA, the CDR3 is TGTGCCAGCAGTCAACCACAGGGCCTCTCTGGAAACACCATATATTTT.

The chain is built from TRBV4-2 and TRBJ1-2, with D possibly TRBD1 on 5 matching bases. This CDR3 is built from 16 residues. The germline V and J ends were trimmed by 4 bases and 7 bases, with 22 bases remaining between them. Per germline, CDR1 LGHNA and CDR2 YNFKEQ. Here the CDR3 DNA reads TGTGCCAGCAGCCCATCCGGGGCAGGGACTTTCTCTGGCTACACCTTC. It specifies CASSPSGAGTFSGYTF.

The J gene is TRBJ2-2, the V gene TRBV29-1; D uncertain. V lost 6 bases and J 0 bases, leaving 11 bases between the germline ends. The germline V gene encodes CDR1 SQVTM and CDR2 ANQGSEA. This CDR3 has 14 residues. The CDR3 DNA reads as TGCAGCGTGGTGGAGTTCGCGAACACCGGGGAGCTGTTTTTT. Its translation is CSVVEFANTGELFF.